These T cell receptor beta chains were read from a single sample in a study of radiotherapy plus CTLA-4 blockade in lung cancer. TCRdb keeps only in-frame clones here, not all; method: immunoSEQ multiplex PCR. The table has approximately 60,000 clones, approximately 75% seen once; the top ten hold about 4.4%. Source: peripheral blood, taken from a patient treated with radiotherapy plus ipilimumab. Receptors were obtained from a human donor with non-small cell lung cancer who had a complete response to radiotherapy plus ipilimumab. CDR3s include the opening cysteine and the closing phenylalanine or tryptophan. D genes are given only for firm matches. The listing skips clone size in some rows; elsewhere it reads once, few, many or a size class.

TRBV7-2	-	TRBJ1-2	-	CASSLFQGNGYTF	TGTGCCAGCAGCTTATTCCAGGGGAATGGCTACACCTTC
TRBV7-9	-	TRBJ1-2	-	CASSLDYGYTF	TGTGCCAGCAGCTTAGACTATGGCTACACCTTC
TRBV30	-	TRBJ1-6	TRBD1	CACPTATGVNSPLHF	TGTGCCTGCCCGACCGCAACAGGGGTTAATTCACCCCTCCACTTT
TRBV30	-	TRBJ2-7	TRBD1	CTWIPGQGYEQYF	TGTACCTGGATCCCGGGACAGGGATACGAGCAGTACTTC
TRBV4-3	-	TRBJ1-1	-	CASSQKYPGTEAFF	TGCGCCAGCAGCCAAAAGTACCCGGGGACTGAAGCTTTCTTT
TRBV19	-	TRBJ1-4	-	CASSPRTGGGEKLFF	TGTGCCAGTAGTCCCCGGACGGGGGGAGGTGAAAAACTGTTTTTT
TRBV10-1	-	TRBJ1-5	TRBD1	CASGQGSQPQHF	TGCGCCAGCGGACAGGGCAGTCAGCCCCAGCATTTT
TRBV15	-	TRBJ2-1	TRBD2	CATSGSTRTSDNEQFF	TGTGCCACCAGCGGAAGTACTCGGACTAGCGACAATGAGCAGTTCTTC
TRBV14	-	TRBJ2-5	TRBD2	CASSQGVEREIRETQYF	TGTGCCAGCAGCCAAGGGGTCGAGCGGGAGATAAGGGAGACCCAGTACTTC
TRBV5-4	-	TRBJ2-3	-	CASSLAGVATDTQYF	TGTGCCAGCAGCTTGGCCGGGGTCGCCACAGATACGCAGTATTTT
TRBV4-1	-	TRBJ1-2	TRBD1	CASSQLTGGVNYGYTF	TGCGCCAGCAGCCAATTGACAGGGGGCGTCAACTATGGCTACACCTTC
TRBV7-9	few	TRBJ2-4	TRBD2	CASSPTTSGDVLAKNIQYF	TGTGCCAGCAGCCCGACCACTAGCGGGGACGTACTAGCCAAAAACATTCAGTACTTC
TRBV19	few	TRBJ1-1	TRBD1	CASSLPGQLTEAFF	TGTGCCAGTAGTTTACCGGGACAGCTCACTGAAGCTTTCTTT
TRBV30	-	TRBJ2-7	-	CAWSPGVYEQYF	TGTGCCTGGAGTCCAGGGGTCTACGAGCAGTACTTC
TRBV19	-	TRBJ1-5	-	CASSIPTRDIGNQPQHF	TGTGCCAGTAGTATTCCCACCAGGGACATCGGCAATCAGCCCCAGCATTTT
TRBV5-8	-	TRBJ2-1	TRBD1	CASSFRQGIYNEQFF	TGTGCCAGCAGCTTTCGACAGGGAATCTACAATGAGCAGTTCTTC
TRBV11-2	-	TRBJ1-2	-	CASSLESRVGYTF	TGTGCCAGCAGCTTAGAGTCGAGAGTAGGCTACACCTTC
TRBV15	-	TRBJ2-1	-	CATSHYTQGMNEQFF	TGTGCCACCAGCCATTACACCCAGGGGATGAATGAGCAGTTCTTC
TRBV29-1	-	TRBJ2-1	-	CSVASGNPYNEQFF	TGCAGCGTTGCCTCCGGGAACCCCTACAATGAGCAGTTCTTC
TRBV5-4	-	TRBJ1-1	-	CASSLAGLLNTEAFF	TGTGCCAGCAGCTTGGCAGGGCTTCTGAACACTGAAGCTTTCTTT
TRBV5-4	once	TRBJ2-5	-	CASSSPLGETQYF	TGTGCCAGCAGCTCCCCCCTGGGAGAGACCCAGTACTTC
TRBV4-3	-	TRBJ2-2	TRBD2	CASSQGGTIGELFF	TGCGCCAGCAGCCAGGGAGGGACGATCGGGGAGCTGTTTTTT
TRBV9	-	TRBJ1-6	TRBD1	CASSVSGTGHSGPLHF	TGTGCCAGCAGCGTCTCCGGGACAGGACATTCAGGGCCCCTCCACTTT
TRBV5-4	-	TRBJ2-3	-	CATQRGGSADTQYF	TGTGCCACCCAGAGGGGGGGTAGCGCAGATACGCAGTATTTT
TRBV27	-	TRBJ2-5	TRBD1	CASSPRDREETQYF	TGTGCCAGCAGTCCCCGGGACAGGGAAGAGACCCAGTACTTC
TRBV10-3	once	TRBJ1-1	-	CAIRPGTYGENTEAFF	TGTGCCATCAGACCAGGAACGTATGGTGAGAACACTGAAGCTTTCTTT
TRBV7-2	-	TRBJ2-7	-	CASSLAGGVREQYF	TGTGCCAGCAGCTTAGCAGGGGGGGTGCGCGAGCAGTACTTC
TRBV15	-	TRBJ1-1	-	CATSDSSDGNTEAFF	TGTGCCACCAGCGACTCCTCCGACGGGAACACTGAAGCTTTCTTT
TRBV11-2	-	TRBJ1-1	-	CASSLVSSNTEAFF	TGTGCCAGCAGCTTAGTCTCCTCGAACACTGAAGCTTTCTTT
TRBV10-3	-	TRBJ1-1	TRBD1	CAISESRQGGAEAFF	TGTGCCATCAGTGAGTCGCGACAGGGTGGGGCTGAAGCTTTCTTT
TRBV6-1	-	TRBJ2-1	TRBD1	CASSEQTGGWDEQFF	TGTGCCAGCAGTGAACAGACAGGGGGCTGGGATGAGCAGTTCTTC
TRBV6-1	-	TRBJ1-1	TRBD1	CASSEGGSGGDLFF	TGTGCCAGCAGTGAAGGAGGGTCAGGGGGCGATCTTTTCTTT
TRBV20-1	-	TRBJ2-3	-	CSAPTTDTQYF	TGCAGTGCTCCCACCACAGATACGCAGTATTTT
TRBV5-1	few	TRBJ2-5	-	CASSPQVGAGETQYF	TGCGCCAGCAGCCCCCAAGTGGGGGCCGGGGAGACCCAGTACTTC
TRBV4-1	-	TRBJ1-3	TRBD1	CASSHQGTGSGNTIYF	TGCGCCAGCAGCCATCAAGGGACAGGGTCTGGAAACACCATATATTTT
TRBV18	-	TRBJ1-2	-	CASSPSPQTAGYTF	TGTGCCAGCTCACCATCCCCACAGACGGCTGGCTACACCTTC
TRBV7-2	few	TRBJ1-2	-	CASSPRVPPDYGYTF	TGTGCCAGCAGCCCACGGGTTCCCCCCGACTATGGCTACACCTTC
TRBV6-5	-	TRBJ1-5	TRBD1	CASRGAGGIVQPQHF	TGTGCCAGCAGAGGGGCAGGGGGTATTGTTCAGCCCCAGCATTTT
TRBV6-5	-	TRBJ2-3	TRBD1	CASSFTGTGGTDTQYF	TGTGCCAGCAGTTTCACCGGGACAGGGGGCACAGATACGCAGTATTTT
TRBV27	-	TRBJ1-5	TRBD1	CASSSDRGERQPQHF	TGTGCCAGCAGTTCGGACAGGGGTGAGCGTCAGCCCCAGCATTTT
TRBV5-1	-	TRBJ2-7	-	CASSLYRDSSYEQYF	TGCGCCAGCAGCTTGTACCGGGATTCCTCCTACGAGCAGTACTTC